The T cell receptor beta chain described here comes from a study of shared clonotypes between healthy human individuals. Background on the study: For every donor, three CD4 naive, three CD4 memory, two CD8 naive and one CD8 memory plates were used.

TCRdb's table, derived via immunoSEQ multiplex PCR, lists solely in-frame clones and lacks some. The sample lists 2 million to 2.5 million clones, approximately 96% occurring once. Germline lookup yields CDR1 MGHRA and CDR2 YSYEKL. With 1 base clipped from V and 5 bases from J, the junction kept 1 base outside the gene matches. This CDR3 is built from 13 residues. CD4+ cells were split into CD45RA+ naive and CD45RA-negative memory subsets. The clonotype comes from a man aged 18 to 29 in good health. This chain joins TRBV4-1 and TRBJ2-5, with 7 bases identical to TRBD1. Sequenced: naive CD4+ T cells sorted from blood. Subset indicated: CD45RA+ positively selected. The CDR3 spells CASSQADRETQYF. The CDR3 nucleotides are TGCGCCAGCAGCCAAGCGGACAGGGAGACCCAGTACTTC.